This T cell receptor (beta chain) was profiled in a study of T-cell memory formation after mild COVID-19. Study information: Clusters were largely donor specific. Study results and caveats: Day 15 to 85 contracting clones showed balanced CD4/CD8; day 15 to 37 expanders favored CD4+. The main location of contracting CD4+ clones was CM and EM, and that of contracting CD8+ clones was EMRA.

Turning to this clonotype: Its target is not known.

Trimming took 1 base from V and 2 from J, leaving 11 bases between them. Per the germline V gene, CDR1 is LGHNA and CDR2 is YNFKEQ. CDR3 size: 15 residues. A single record per CDR3 protein comes from TCRdb applying MiXCR to the 5' RACE reads. Altogether around 340,000 distinct CDR3 sequences are present, around 15% being singletons, with the ten largest covering roughly 22%. The chain employs TRBV4-2 and TRBJ1-1; D ambiguous. What was sequenced was PBMCs or a T cell subset sorted from them (not recorded which). The TCR was taken from a man aged 18 to 30 who had mild COVID-19 (a few samples of this study predate the infection). Cell type and time point are not known. The CDR3 protein is CASSQVSRINTEAFF. CDR3 bases: TGTGCCAGCAGCCAAGTCTCCAGGATTAACACTGAAGCTTTCTTT.